This T cell receptor beta chain was found in a study of T cell responses to AZD1222 COVID-19 vaccine. CDR1 is SGHAT and CDR2 is FQDESV in the germline V gene (reference sequence). This CDR3 has 14 residues. V lost 5 bases, J lost 7 bases, and 14 bases lay in between. General observations from the study: Regions 160-218 and 743-854 held dominance among vaccine-associated CD4 TCRs, which spanned spike. There were mostly white British donors and more females than males, and clonal diversity was possibly underestimated. The reported proportion of spike-specific TCRs targeting unmutated variant regions was nearly half.

This clone was observed a handful of times. Its antigen is undetermined. Sequencing used immunoSEQ multiplex PCR; TCRdb keeps in-frame clones, though not all of them. The data show roughly 130,000 clones, approximately 90% seen once. Here the sequenced sample was peripheral blood, taken on day 0 of AZD1222 vaccination. The TCR comes from an adult in good health. The chain links TRBV11-1 to TRBJ1-4; no reliable D call. The CDR3 loop reads CASSLNLGSEKLFF. CDR3 nucleotide sequence: TGTGCCAGCAGCCTCAACCTTGGGAGTGAAAAACTGTTTTTT.